This T cell receptor (beta chain) was captured in a study of blood T cell repertoires in COVID-19 (dated by TCRdb to 2020 to 2021). The study in broad terms: The collaborator samples originated in the United States, Italy and Spain and spanned the acute and convalescent phases of COVID-19. Nearly every sample came with metadata listing a de-identified subject ID, COVID-19 status, age in years and sex. Samples were obtained from the ongoing ImmuneRACE study (first 160 participants) and from 1,254 subjects provided by 6 global collaborators. The prospective study material was composed of cDNA or gDNA derived from T cells, B-cell-depleted T cells, or PBMCs. A freely available public database, intended as a resource for researchers studying the immune response to SARS-CoV-2, is where the repertoires were released. Subjects who had been exposed to COVID-19, were actively infected with it, or had recovered from it provided the deeply sampled blood TCRbeta repertoires that made up the dataset. Where HLA class I and class II types were available, the types were taken from metadata supplied by the sample provider, not from assay-based typing. General study outcomes and caveats: The quantity of clinical and demographic metadata differed by source and by participant and was supplied without curation.

On this clone: What antigen it recognizes has not been identified. Qualities for individual bases were not recorded, and no much larger clone is one base off.

The collaborating institutions used their own protocols to collect whole blood in K2EDTA tubes. Collaborator samples were shipped for TCRbeta analysis as frozen whole blood, isolated PBMCs, or DNA extracted from either sample type. The immunoSEQ Assay, a bias-controlled multiplex PCR, was used to amplify TCRbeta CDR3 regions from genomic DNA. The original methods were these. Within the assay, amplification of reference gene primers was used to estimate how many nucleated cells each sample contained. To quantify the absolute abundance of each unique TCRbeta CDR3 rearrangement, sequence reads were collapsed and filtered. Productive Simpson clonality was computed per sample as the square root of Simpson's diversity index over productive rearrangements. TCRdb stores this immuneACCESS table with in-frame sequences only. Part of the clones is absent; in the studies checked, under half of the shortfall reflects unresolved V genes, and no reason is known for the rest. That table is the source of V, J and clone size, and D and trimming were worked out from the DNA. Here the sample has 75,000 to 95,000 clones; about 80% occur a single time. Around 6.5% of the sample belongs to the ten largest clones.

Sample: peripheral blood. The clonotype originates from a man in his sixties with acute or convalescent COVID-19.

This receptor has the CDR3 CATSDWQGGRTEQYF. In nucleotides, the sequence is TGTGCCACCAGTGATTGGCAGGGAGGCAGGACCGAGCAGTACTTC. The chain was built from TRBV24-1 and TRBJ2-7, with TRBD2 as a weak D call on 6 bases. CDR1 and CDR2, looked up from the germline V gene, are KGHDR and SFDVKD. From the cysteine up to the phenylalanine, the CDR3 has a length of 15 residues. Only the CDR3 DNA stays, 45 bases, in frame from base 1. The trim is 2 bases for V and 6 bases for J, with a gap of 16 bases between the germline ends.